This T cell receptor beta chain originates from a study of cytotoxic CD8 clonotypes in ibrutinib-treated CLL. At the level of the study: Responses: around 24 partial, 2 complete; after median 68 months, roughly 15 stayed remitted, roughly 12 progressed.

Libraries of TCR beta were made from approximately 2 micrograms of genomic DNA that came from cryopreserved PBMCs. Investigators sought sequencing depths of between 1 in 200,000 and 1 in 1 million T cells. Only in-frame clones appear in the TCRdb table, and some are missing; sequencing was by immunoSEQ multiplex PCR. The sample includes approximately 50,000 clones, less than 75% of them seen just once. The germline V gene has CDR1 MNHNY and CDR2 SVGAGI (reference sequence). CDR3 length: 14 amino acids. V lost 6 bases, J lost 2 bases, and 14 bases lay in between. This clonotype was obtained from a human donor with chronic lymphocytic leukemia. Material: PBMCs, obtained after 12 months of ibrutinib treatment. The chain is built from TRBV6-6 and TRBJ2-7, with D perhaps matching TRBD1 or TRBD2 (5 bases each). The CDR3 region is CASSKPGPAYEQYF. The CDR3 nucleotides are TGTGCCAGCAGCAAACCGGGGCCTGCCTACGAGCAGTACTTC.